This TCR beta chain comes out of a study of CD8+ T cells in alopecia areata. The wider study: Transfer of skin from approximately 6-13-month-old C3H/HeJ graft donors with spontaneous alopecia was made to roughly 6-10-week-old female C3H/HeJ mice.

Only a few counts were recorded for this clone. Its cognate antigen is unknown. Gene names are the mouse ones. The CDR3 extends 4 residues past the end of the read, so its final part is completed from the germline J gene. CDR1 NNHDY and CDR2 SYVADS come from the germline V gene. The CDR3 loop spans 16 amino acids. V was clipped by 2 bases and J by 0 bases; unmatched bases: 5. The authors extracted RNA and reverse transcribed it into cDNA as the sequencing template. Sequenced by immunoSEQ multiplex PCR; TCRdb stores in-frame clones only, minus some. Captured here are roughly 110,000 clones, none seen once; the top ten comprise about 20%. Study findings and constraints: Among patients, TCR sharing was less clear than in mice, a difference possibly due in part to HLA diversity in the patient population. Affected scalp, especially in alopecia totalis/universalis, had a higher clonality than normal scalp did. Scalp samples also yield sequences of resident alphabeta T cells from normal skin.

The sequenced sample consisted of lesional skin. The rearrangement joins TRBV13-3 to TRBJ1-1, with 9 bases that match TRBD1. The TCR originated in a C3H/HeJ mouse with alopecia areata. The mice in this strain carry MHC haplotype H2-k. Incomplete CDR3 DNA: TGTGCCAGCAGTGACCTGACAGGGGGACCAAACACA. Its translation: CASSDLTGGPNT. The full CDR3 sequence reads CASSDLTGGPNTEVFF.